This section outlines one T cell receptor (beta chain) sequence together with its context. This sample stems from a study of cytomegalovirus exposure and HLA in healthy donors. CDR1 SGHRS and CDR2 YFSETQ come from the germline V gene. V was cut by 4 bases and J by 4 bases, with 11 bases left in between. The CDR3 covers 14 residues. 13 Jbeta primers and 60 Vbeta primers were used for the PCR. Per the study methods: Counted up in a later analysis, unique TCR beta chains came to some 72 million, with around 12 million shared. The assay was immunoSEQ multiplex PCR, and TCRdb's table has in-frame clones only and misses some. The V and J calls and clone size were taken over from that table, and D and trimming were inferred from the DNA. The sample includes 210,000 or so clones, 75% to 80% of them seen just once.

This sequence joins TRBV5-1 and TRBJ2-2; a weak D match, TRBD2 (5 bases). The material sequenced was PBMCs. This clonotype originated in a man between 18 and 29 years old in good health and CMV-seronegative. CDR3 region: CASSPGKGTGELFF. CDR3 nucleotides: TGCGCCAGCAGCCCGGGAAAGGGCACCGGGGAGCTGTTTTTT.